What follows are 27 T cell receptor beta chains derived from one specimen sequenced in a study of neurological immune-mediated disorders. Time point in this sample: longitudinal time-point 1 (baseline). TCRdb used MiXCR to reprocess the 5' RACE reads, holding one entry per CDR3 protein. The sample carries some 49,000 distinct CDR3 sequences, more than 8% recorded once. Sequencing input: PBMCs. All receptors derive from a woman between 40 and 55 years old in good health.

This clonotype was seen ten or more times. CDR3 region: CASSLGYRGNTEAFF. The CDR3 coding sequence is TGTGCCAGCAGTTTAGGCTACAGGGGGAACACTGAAGCTTTCTTT. The chain carries TRBV27 and TRBJ1-1, with 7 bases identical to TRBD1. The CDR3 totals 15 residues. CDR1 and CDR2 (germline): MNHEY, SMNVEV (reference sequence). V lost 2 bases and J lost 1; bases outside the gene matches: 4.

This clonotype has a count of ten or more. V usage is TRBV11-2 and J usage is TRBJ1-6, with 8 positions matching TRBD1. From germline, CDR1 is SGHAT and CDR2 FQNNGV. After removal of 5 bases from V and 13 bases from J, the junction contained 7 bases not matched to a gene. The CDR3 is made up of 13 amino acids. CDR3 region: CASSPGQASPLHF. DNA for the CDR3: TGTGCCAGCAGCCCGGGACAGGCCTCGCCCCTCCACTTT.

There are many counts of this clonotype. The J gene is TRBJ2-3, the V gene TRBV20-1, with a possible D match to TRBD2 (6 bases). The CDR3 runs 16 residues. CDR1 and CDR2 from the germline V gene are DFQATT and SNEGSKA (reference sequence). V lost 0 bases and J 2 bases, leaving 15 bases between the germline ends. CDR3 bases: TGCAGTGCTAGAGATTGGGGGGTCCTCTTCACAGATACGCAGTATTTT. It is translated as CSARDWGVLFTDTQYF.

The chain recombines TRBV6-5 with TRBJ2-1; D remains unclear. The V gene lost 6 bases and the J gene lost 5 bases, with 14 bases spanning the gap. Looked up from germline, CDR1 is MNHEY and CDR2 is SVGAGI. The CDR3 is 14 amino acids. CDR3 amino acids: CASSPDLWNNEQFF. The CDR3 DNA follows: TGTGCCAGCAGCCCCGACCTTTGGAACAATGAGCAGTTCTTC.

This clonotype was seen at least ten times. Written as DNA, the CDR3 is TGCGCCAGCAGCACTCTCGGACAAGATCAGCCCCAGCATTTT. Amino acid sequence: CASSTLGQDQPQHF. The chain links TRBV5-1 to TRBJ1-5; TRBD1 might be the D (5 bases). The V end lost 4 bases, the J end lost 5 bases, and 13 bases lay between the germline ends. The CDR3 runs 14 residues. Germline CDR1 SGHRS, CDR2 YFSETQ.

This clonotype was counted at least ten times. The genes are TRBV2 and TRBJ1-5; TRBD1 might be the D (5 bases). The germline V gene encodes CDR1 SNHLY and CDR2 FYNNEI. The CDR3 runs 16 residues. The V gene lost 5 bases and the J gene lost 0 bases, with 14 bases spanning the gap. CDR3 region: CASSSQGPISNQPQHF. In nucleotides, the CDR3 is TGTGCCAGCAGTAGCCAGGGACCCATTAGCAATCAGCCCCAGCATTTT.

This clonotype was found many times. This chain links TRBV5-6 with TRBJ1-6, with 8 bases that match TRBD1. Trimming removed 4 bases from V and 8 bases from J; junction bases left unmatched: 8. The CDR3 totals 15 residues. CDR1 is SGHDT, CDR2 YYEEEE, per germline. CDR3 DNA: TGTGCCAGCAGCCTACAGGACAGGGCCCATTCACCCCTCCACTTT. Its translation: CASSLQDRAHSPLHF.

The sample holds many counts of this clonotype. The J gene is TRBJ2-7, the V gene TRBV3-1; 7 bases map to TRBD2. Per germline, CDR1 LGHDT and CDR2 YNNKEL (reference sequence). J was trimmed by 7 bases and V by 1 base; bases with no gene match: 4. The CDR3 contains 13 residues. The CDR3 region is CASSQARAGEQYF. The CDR3 DNA follows: TGTGCCAGCAGCCAAGCCCGAGCGGGGGAGCAGTACTTC.

This clonotype has at least ten counts. The V call is TRBV24-1, the J call TRBJ2-1, with D tentatively TRBD1 or TRBD2 (9 bases each). In germline, CDR1 is KGHDR, CDR2 SFDVKD. The CDR3 is 21 amino acids. The ends were cut back, 4 bases at V and 7 bases at J, with 34 bases in the middle. CDR3 nucleotide sequence: TGTGCCACCAGTGAGCCAACCTCGGGACAGGGAAGTCTAGCGGGGTTTAATGAGCAGTTCTTC. This encodes CATSEPTSGQGSLAGFNEQFF.

This clonotype was counted ten times or more. V gene TRBV5-1 combines with J gene TRBJ2-7; D not resolved. CDR1 is SGHRS, CDR2 YFSETQ, per germline. V lost 3 bases, J lost 1 base, and 8 bases lay in between. This CDR3 has 13 residues. As DNA, the CDR3 is TGCGCCAGCAGCTGGCGATATTCCTACGAGCAGTACTTC. Protein product: CASSWRYSYEQYF.

Ten or more counts support this clonotype. The chain joins TRBV9 to TRBJ2-5; possible D gene TRBD2, 6 bases. The CDR3 length is 17 residues. CDR1 SGDLS and CDR2 YYNGEE come from the germline V gene. Trimming removed 4 bases from V and 5 bases from J, with 24 bases in between. CDR3 region: CASSPRGAGGVMETQYF. DNA of the CDR3: TGTGCCAGCAGCCCCCGCGGGGCCGGCGGGGTTATGGAGACCCAGTACTTC.

Many counts were recorded for this clonotype. The chain recombines TRBV29-1 with TRBJ2-7; TRBD2 aligns across 8 bases. Germline V gene sequence: CDR1 SQVTM, CDR2 ANQGSEA. This CDR3 spans 15 amino acids. V trimming: 6 bases; J trimming: 3 bases; junction bases outside the gene matches: 13. The CDR3 DNA reads as TGCAGCGTCCGGACGGGAGGGAGCCGCGACTACGAGCAGTACTTC. It specifies CSVRTGGSRDYEQYF.

This clonotype appeared many times. The chain has TRBV5-5 and TRBJ1-1; D uncertain. With 0 bases removed from V and 4 bases from J, the gap between germline ends came to 10 bases. The CDR3 is 14 amino acids. Germline V gene lookup returns CDR1 SGHKS and CDR2 YYEKEE (reference sequence). The CDR3 region is CASSLGAPGTEAFF. The CDR3 DNA sequence: TGTGCCAGCAGCTTGGGTGCCCCGGGCACTGAAGCTTTCTTT.

This clonotype was observed at least ten times. The chain couples TRBV20-1 to TRBJ2-1; 10 positions match TRBD2. J gave up 9 bases and V 8 bases, and 10 bases lay outside the gene matches. The germline V gene has CDR1 DFQATT and CDR2 SNEGSKA (reference sequence). This CDR3 contains 13 residues. The CDR3 DNA sequence: TGCAGTCGCGGTCTAGCGGGAGTTGTTGAGCAGTTCTTC. It yields the protein CSRGLAGVVEQFF.

This clonotype occurred many times. The V gene is TRBV5-6, the J gene TRBJ2-1; D tentatively fits TRBD1 or TRBD2 (5 bases each). Germline CDR1 reads SGHDT; CDR2 reads YYEEEE. The V end was cut by 3 bases, the J end by 4 bases, with 23 bases between. The CDR3 runs 18 residues. CDR3 DNA sequence: TGTGCCAGCAGCTCAGTCGAGGGGCGCAGGGTAAGGTACAATGAGCAGTTCTTC. Encoded protein: CASSSVEGRRVRYNEQFF.

This clonotype has a count of ten or more. The chain employs TRBV12-3 or TRBV12-4 and TRBJ1-6; 9 bases fit TRBD1. V lost 4 bases, J lost 9 bases, and 7 bases stayed unmatched. This CDR3 has 15 residues. CDR3 sequence reads: CASSWSGTGFSPLHF. CDR3 bases: TGTGCCAGCAGTTGGTCCGGGACAGGGTTTTCACCCCTCCACTTT.

This clonotype showed up many times. CDR3 coding DNA: TGTGCCAGCAGGGAGCGGGAGGGGCGCCATGAGCAGTTCTTC. Its protein is CASREREGRHEQFF. This chain links TRBV6-5 with TRBJ2-1; 10 bases match TRBD2. The V segment lost 6 bases and the J segment 8 bases; nucleotides outside the gene matches: 7. The CDR3 is 14 amino acids. Per germline, CDR1 MNHEY and CDR2 SVGAGI.

This clonotype was seen many times. The V call is TRBV4-2, the J call TRBJ2-5; no reliable D call. Trimming took off 0 bases at V and 1 base at J, with 9 bases between the two ends. The germline CDR1 and CDR2 sequences are LGHNA and YNFKEQ. The CDR3 is 15 amino acids. The CDR3 region is CASSQDQGSQETQYF. CDR3 coding DNA: TGTGCCAGCAGCCAAGATCAAGGCAGCCAAGAGACCCAGTACTTC.

This clonotype was seen repeatedly, ten times or more. The V and J genes are TRBV7-2 and TRBJ2-7; 11 nucleotides line up with TRBD1. V dropped 2 bases and J dropped 6; count of bases not matched to a gene: 6. Per germline, CDR1 SGHTA and CDR2 FQGNSA. The CDR3 runs to 15 residues. For the CDR3, the DNA is TGTGCCAGCAGCTTACCGGGACAGGGGGGTCTCGAGCAGTACTTC. Translating it yields CASSLPGQGGLEQYF.

This clonotype was detected many times. This chain connects TRBV6-5 to TRBJ2-6, with D unresolved. The length of the CDR3 is 16 residues. Trimming pared 4 bases from V and 0 bases from J, leaving 10 bases between. CDR1 is MNHEY, CDR2 SVGAGI, per germline. CDR3 loop: CASSLAGYSGANVLTF. The CDR3 DNA sequence: TGTGCCAGCAGTTTGGCCGGTTACTCTGGGGCCAACGTCCTGACTTTC.

Remarks on this clonotype: This sequence may be a read error, since a much larger clone differs from it by one base. The chain couples TRBV20-1 to TRBJ1-1; D may be TRBD1 (6 bases). Trimming left V 2 bases short and J 3 bases short, with 10 bases between. CDR1 DFQATT and CDR2 SNEGSKA come from the germline V gene (reference sequence). The CDR3 is made up of 13 amino acids. The CDR3 DNA is TGCAGTGCTAGAACAGGGAAGCACACTGAAGCTTTCTTT. Translation: CSARTGKHTEAFF.

This clonotype showed up just a few times. This sequence joins TRBV5-5 and TRBJ2-5; possibly TRBD1 or TRBD2 for D (5 bases each). Germline CDR1 SGHKS, CDR2 YYEKEE (reference sequence). This CDR3 contains 15 residues. V was pared by 4 bases and J by 4 bases, with 17 bases between. The CDR3 DNA follows: TGTGCCAGCAGCATGCCGGGACCCAGCGCAGAGACCCAGTACTTC. It yields the protein CASSMPGPSAETQYF.

This rearrangement joins TRBV29-1 to TRBJ1-1; D might be TRBD1 (6 bases). The V gene lost 7 bases and the J gene lost 0 bases, with 9 bases spanning the gap. The V gene's germline CDR1 is SQVTM and CDR2 ANQGSEA. The length of the CDR3 is 12 residues. CDR3 region: CSADSMNTEAFF. Written as DNA, the CDR3 is TGCAGCGCGGACAGCATGAACACTGAAGCTTTCTTT. Drawing the rest from reference TRBV29-1 and TRBJ1-1, the complete variable domain is SAVISQKPSRDICQRGTSLTIQCQVDSQVTMMFWYRQQPGQSLTLIATANQGSEATYESGFVIDKFPISRPNLTFSTLTVSNMSPEDSSIYLCSADSMNTEAFFGQGTRLTVV.

This clonotype was seen repeatedly, ten times or more. This chain joins TRBV20-1 and TRBJ2-7; D might be TRBD1 or TRBD2, each matching 6 bases. Trimming took off 0 bases at V and 4 bases at J, with 13 bases between the two ends. Germline V gene sequence: CDR1 DFQATT, CDR2 SNEGSKA (reference sequence). The length of the CDR3 is 14 residues. This CDR3 reads CSARDYQGRYEQYF. Written as DNA, the CDR3 is TGCAGTGCTAGAGATTACCAGGGGAGGTACGAGCAGTACTTC.

J is TRBJ1-1 and V is TRBV20-1; no clear D. In germline, CDR1 is DFQATT, CDR2 SNEGSKA (reference sequence). With 6 bases removed from V and 0 bases from J, the gap between germline ends came to 8 bases. CDR3 length: 12 amino acids. The CDR3 DNA sequence: TGCAGTGCCGCAGTAATGAACACTGAAGCTTTCTTT. It is translated as CSAAVMNTEAFF.

This clonotype was seen many times. The chain joins TRBV24-1 to TRBJ2-1; 9 nucleotides line up with TRBD2. V lost 5 bases and J lost 2; bases outside the gene matches: 6. The CDR3 is 16 amino acids. Germline CDR1 reads KGHDR; CDR2 reads SFDVKD. The DNA for the CDR3 is TGTGCCACCAGTGCGCCTAGCGGGATGGCCTACAATGAGCAGTTCTTC. Amino acid sequence: CATSAPSGMAYNEQFF.

This clonotype appeared many times. The chain carries TRBV7-2 and TRBJ2-1; TRBD2 might be the D (6 bases). The CDR3 covers 13 residues. Germline values: CDR1 SGHTA, CDR2 FQGNSA. Trimming removed 1 base from V and 10 bases from J, with 11 bases in between. CDR3 sequence reads: CASSLDYRGEQFF. CDR3 nucleotide sequence: TGTGCCAGCAGCTTAGACTACCGGGGGGAGCAGTTCTTC.